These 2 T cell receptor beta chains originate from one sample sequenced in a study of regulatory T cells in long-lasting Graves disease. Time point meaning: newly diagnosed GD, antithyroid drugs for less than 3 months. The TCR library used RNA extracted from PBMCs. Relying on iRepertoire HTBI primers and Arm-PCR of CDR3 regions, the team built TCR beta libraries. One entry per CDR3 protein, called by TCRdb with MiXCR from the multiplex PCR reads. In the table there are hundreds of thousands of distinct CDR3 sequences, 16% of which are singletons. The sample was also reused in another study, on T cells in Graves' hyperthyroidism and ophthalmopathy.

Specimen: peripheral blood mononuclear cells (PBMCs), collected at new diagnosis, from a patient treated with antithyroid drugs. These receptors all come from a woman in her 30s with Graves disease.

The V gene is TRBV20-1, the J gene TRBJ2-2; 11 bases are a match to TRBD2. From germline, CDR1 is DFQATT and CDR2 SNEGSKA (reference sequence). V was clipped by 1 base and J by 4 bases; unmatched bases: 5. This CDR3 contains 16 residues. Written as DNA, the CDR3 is TGCAGTGCTAGAGGGCTAGCGGGAGGAGGCACCGGGGAGCTGTTTTTT. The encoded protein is CSARGLAGGGTGELFF.

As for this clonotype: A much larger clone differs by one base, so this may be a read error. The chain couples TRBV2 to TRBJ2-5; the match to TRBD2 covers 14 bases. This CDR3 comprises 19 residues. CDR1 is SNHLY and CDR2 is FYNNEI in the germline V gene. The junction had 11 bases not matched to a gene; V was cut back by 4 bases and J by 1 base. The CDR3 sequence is CASSGRGLAGVEAQETQYF. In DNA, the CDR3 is TGTGCCAGCAGTGGGAGGGGACTAGCGGGAGTGGAGGCCCAAGAGACCCAGTACTTC.